The next 8 T cell receptor beta chains were all read from a single sample in a study of blood T cells in healthy people across ages. It was with a sample-barcoded 5' primer and a J-beta primer mix that a second PCR of roughly 7 to 12 cycles was run. Each CDR3 protein gets one entry after TCRdb re-called the 5' RACE reads with MiXCR. The repertoire holds fewer than 750,000 distinct CDR3 sequences, with approximately 52% as singletons. Sequenced material: blood. These receptors were obtained from a woman older than 75 in good health.

This clonotype appeared a few times. The chain recombines TRBV20-1 with TRBJ1-5; no reliable D call. Trimming took 6 bases from V and 3 from J, leaving 9 bases between them. The CDR3 length is 12 residues. Germline V gives CDR1 DFQATT, CDR2 SNEGSKA (reference sequence). DNA of the CDR3: TGCAGTGCGGGTCGTAACAATCAGCCCCAGCATTTT. Residues: CSAGRNNQPQHF.

This clonotype occurred many times. The rearrangement links TRBV6-2 or TRBV6-3 to TRBJ2-5, with a possible D match to TRBD2 (5 bases). Trimming removed 3 bases from V and 5 bases from J, with 10 bases in between. This CDR3 has 13 residues. In germline, CDR1 is MNHEY, CDR2 SVGEGT. The CDR3 sequence: CASSYTSPETQYF. For the CDR3, the DNA is TGTGCCAGCAGTTATACTAGTCCGGAGACCCAGTACTTC.

The rearrangement uses TRBV27 and TRBJ2-1, with D perhaps TRBD1 or TRBD2 (6 bases each). The CDR3 runs to 15 residues. Germline V CDR1 and CDR2: MNHEY, SMNVEV (reference sequence). V lost 7 bases and J lost 10, with 23 bases in between. DNA for the CDR3: TGTGCCAGCAAGGACCCGAGGGGGGAGGAAAGGGAGCAGTTCTTC. Translated, it gives CASKDPRGEEREQFF.

The chain uses TRBV9 and TRBJ1-2; TRBD1 matches 7 bases. Unmatched junction bases numbered 8, after V lost 4 bases and J lost 2 bases. Germline-derived CDR1 and CDR2 are SGDLS and YYNGEE. This CDR3 comprises 15 residues. In DNA form, the CDR3 reads TGTGCCAGCAGCTCCCAGGGGGGAGGCAACTATGGCTACACCTTC. This encodes CASSSQGGGNYGYTF. Together with reference TRBV9 and TRBJ1-2, the CDR3 gives the full variable domain: DSGVTQTPKHLITATGQRVTLRCSPRSGDLSVYWYQQSLDQGLQFLIQYYNGEERAKGNILERFSAQQFPDLHSELNLSSLELGDSALYFCASSSQGGGNYGYTFGSGTRLTVV.

The chain couples TRBV9 to TRBJ2-1, with D maybe TRBD2 (5 bases). V was trimmed by 4 bases and J by 0 bases, leaving 14 bases between them. The CDR3 is 16 amino acids. Per germline, CDR1 SGDLS and CDR2 YYNGEE. In nucleotides, the CDR3 is TGTGCCAGCAGCCCGTCGACTATTAGCTCCTACAATGAGCAGTTCTTC. It yields the protein CASSPSTISSYNEQFF. Based on the CDR3 plus reference TRBV9 and TRBJ2-1, the full variable domain is DSGVTQTPKHLITATGQRVTLRCSPRSGDLSVYWYQQSLDQGLQFLIQYYNGEERAKGNILERFSAQQFPDLHSELNLSSLELGDSALYFCASSPSTISSYNEQFFGPGTRLTVL.

The chain couples TRBV4-2 to TRBJ2-2; D is undetermined. Germline V gene data show CDR1 as LGHNA and CDR2 as YNFKEQ. V gave up 1 base and J gave up 1 base, with 10 bases separating them. This CDR3 contains 16 residues. The DNA for the CDR3 is TGTGCCAGCAGCCAAGTTTTGACTGGGAACACCGGGGAGCTGTTTTTT. Encoded protein: CASSQVLTGNTGELFF.

This clonotype is a singleton in its sample. V usage is TRBV20-1 and J usage is TRBJ2-3; D is uncertain. CDR3 length: 15 amino acids. V lost 6 bases and J lost 0, with 16 bases in between. Germline V lookup: CDR1 DFQATT, CDR2 SNEGSKA (reference sequence). The CDR3 spells CSAPALGMSTDTQYF. The CDR3 coding sequence is TGCAGTGCCCCGGCTCTGGGGATGAGCACAGATACGCAGTATTTT.

The CDR3 loop reads CATSRDRGTGDNEQFF. Here the CDR3 DNA reads TGTGCCACCAGCAGAGATAGGGGGACTGGAGACAATGAGCAGTTCTTC. The chain is built from TRBV15 and TRBJ2-1; D may be TRBD1 or TRBD2 (6 bases each). Looked up from germline, CDR1 is LNHNV and CDR2 is YYDKDF (reference sequence). Trimming took 0 bases from V and 5 from J, leaving 14 bases between them. The CDR3 extends over 16 amino acids.